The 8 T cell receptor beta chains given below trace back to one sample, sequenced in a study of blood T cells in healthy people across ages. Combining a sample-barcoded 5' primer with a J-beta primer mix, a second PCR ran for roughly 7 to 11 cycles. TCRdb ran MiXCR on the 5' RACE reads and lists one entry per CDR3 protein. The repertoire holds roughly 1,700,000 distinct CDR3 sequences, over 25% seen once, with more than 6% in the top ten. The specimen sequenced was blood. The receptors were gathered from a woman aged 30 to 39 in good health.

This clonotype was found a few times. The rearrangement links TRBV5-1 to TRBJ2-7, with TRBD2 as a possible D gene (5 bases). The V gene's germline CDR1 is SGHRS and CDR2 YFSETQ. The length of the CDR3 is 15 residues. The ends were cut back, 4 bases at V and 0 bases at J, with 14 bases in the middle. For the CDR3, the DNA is TGCGCCAGCAGCGCTATGACTGGGAGCTCCTACGAGCAGTACTTC. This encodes CASSAMTGSSYEQYF.

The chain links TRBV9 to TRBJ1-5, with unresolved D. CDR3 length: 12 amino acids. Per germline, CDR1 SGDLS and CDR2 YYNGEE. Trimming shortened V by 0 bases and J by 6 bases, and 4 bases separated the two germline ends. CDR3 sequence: CASSVVFQPQHF. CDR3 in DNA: TGTGCCAGCAGCGTAGTCTTTCAGCCCCAGCATTTT.

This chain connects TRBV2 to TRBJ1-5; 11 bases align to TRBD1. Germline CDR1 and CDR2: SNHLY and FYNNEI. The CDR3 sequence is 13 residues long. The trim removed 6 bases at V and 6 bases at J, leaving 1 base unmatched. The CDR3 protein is CASRGQGGQPQHF. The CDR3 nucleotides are TGTGCCAGCAGGGGACAGGGGGGTCAGCCCCAGCATTTT.

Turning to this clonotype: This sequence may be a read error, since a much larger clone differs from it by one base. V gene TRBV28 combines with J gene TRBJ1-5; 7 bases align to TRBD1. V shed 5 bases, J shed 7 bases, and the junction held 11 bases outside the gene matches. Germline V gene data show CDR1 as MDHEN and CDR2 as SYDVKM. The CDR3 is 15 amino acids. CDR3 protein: CASSPTGVTGQPQHF. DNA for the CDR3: TGTGCCAGCAGTCCTACAGGGGTCACGGGGCAGCCCCAGCATTTT.

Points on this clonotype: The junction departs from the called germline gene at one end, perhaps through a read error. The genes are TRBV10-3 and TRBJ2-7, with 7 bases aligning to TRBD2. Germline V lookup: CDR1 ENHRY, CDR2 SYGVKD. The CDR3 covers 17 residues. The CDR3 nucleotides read TGTGCCATCGGTGAAGGTTTAAGACGGGGGGAACCCTTCAAACTGTACTTC. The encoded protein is CAIGEGLRRGEPFKLYF.

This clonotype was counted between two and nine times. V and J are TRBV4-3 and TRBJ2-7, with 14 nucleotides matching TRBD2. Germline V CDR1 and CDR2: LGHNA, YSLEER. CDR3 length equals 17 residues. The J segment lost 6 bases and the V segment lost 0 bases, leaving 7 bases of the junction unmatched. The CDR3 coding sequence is TGCGCCAGCAGCCAAGATGGGACTAGCGGGAGAATAGGCGAGCAGTACTTC. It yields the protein CASSQDGTSGRIGEQYF.

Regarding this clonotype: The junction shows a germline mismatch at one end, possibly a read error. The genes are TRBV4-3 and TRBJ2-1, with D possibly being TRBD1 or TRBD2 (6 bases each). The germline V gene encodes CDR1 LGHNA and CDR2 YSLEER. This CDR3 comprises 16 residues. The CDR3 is CASSQVWGASYNVQFF. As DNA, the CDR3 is TGCGCCAGCAGCCAAGTCTGGGGGGCCTCCTACAATGTGCAGTTCTTC.

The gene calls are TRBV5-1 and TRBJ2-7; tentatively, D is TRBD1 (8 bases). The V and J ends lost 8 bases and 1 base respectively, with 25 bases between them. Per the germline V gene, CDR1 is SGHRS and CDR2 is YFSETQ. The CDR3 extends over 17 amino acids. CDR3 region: CASGQGDGWGGSYEQYF. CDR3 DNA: TGCGCCAGTGGACAGGGAGATGGATGGGGGGGGTCCTACGAGCAGTACTTC.